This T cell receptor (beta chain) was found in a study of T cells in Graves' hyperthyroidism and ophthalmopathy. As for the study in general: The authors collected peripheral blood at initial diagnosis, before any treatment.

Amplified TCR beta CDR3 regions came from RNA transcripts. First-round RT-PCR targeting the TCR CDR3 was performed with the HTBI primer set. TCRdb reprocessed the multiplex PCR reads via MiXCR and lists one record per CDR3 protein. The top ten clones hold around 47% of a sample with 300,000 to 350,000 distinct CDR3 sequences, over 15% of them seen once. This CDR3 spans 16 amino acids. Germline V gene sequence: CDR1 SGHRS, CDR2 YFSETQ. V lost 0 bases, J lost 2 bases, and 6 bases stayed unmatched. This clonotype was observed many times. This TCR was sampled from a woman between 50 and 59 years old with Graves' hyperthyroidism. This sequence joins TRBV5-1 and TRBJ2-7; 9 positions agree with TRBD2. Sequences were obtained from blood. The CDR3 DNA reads TGCGCCAGCAGCTTGGGTAGCGGGAGAAATACCTACGAGCAGTACTTC. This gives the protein CASSLGSGRNTYEQYF. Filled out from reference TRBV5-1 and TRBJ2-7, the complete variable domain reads KAGVTQTPRYLIKTRGQQVTLSCSPISGHRSVSWYQQTPGQGLQFLFEYFSETQRNKGNFPGRFSGRQFSNSRSEMNVSTLELGDSALYLCASSLGSGRNTYEQYFGPGTRLTVT.